These T cell receptor beta chains were read from a single sample in a study of blood T cell repertoires in COVID-19. Repertoires were generated with immunoSEQ multiplex PCR, while TCRdb's copy carries only in-frame clones and drops some. The data show 200,000 to 250,000 clones, with 70% to 90% seen just once and 7.5% to 8% held by the top ten. The sample taken for sequencing was peripheral blood. The source of these receptors is a woman between 50 and 59 years old with active or convalescent COVID-19. CDR3s include the opening cysteine and the closing phenylalanine or tryptophan. D genes are given only for firm matches. The size of a clone is reported for some rows only, either as once, few or many, or as a class for expanded clones.

d_gene	v_gene	j_gene	abundance	CDR3nt	CDR3aa
TRBD2	TRBV5-5	TRBJ2-7	NA	TGTGCCAGCAGCCTGCCACTTGCGGGAGGGCTCGACGAGCAGTACTTC	CASSLPLAGGLDEQYF
TRBD1	TRBV19	TRBJ1-2	few	TGTGCCAGTACCTTAGGGGGCAGTACTAACTATGGCTACACCTTC	CASTLGGSTNYGYTF
TRBD1	TRBV4-1	TRBJ2-5	NA	TGCGCCAGCAGCCAAGGCCCCGGGGACAGGGGAATCCTAGAAGAGACCCAGTACTTC	CASSQGPGDRGILEETQYF
TRBD1	TRBV28	TRBJ1-4	once	TGTGCCAGCAAGGACAGGAATAATGAAAAACTGTTTTTT	CASKDRNNEKLFF
NA	TRBV27	TRBJ2-1	NA	TGTGCCAGCAAACCACTGCCGGGACAACGAAGCTCCTACAATGAGCAGTTCTTC	CASKPLPGQRSSYNEQFF
NA	TRBV24-1	TRBJ2-3	NA	TGTGCCACCAGTGATTTGCGCAGGGGAACAGATACGCAGTATTTT	CATSDLRRGTDTQYF
TRBD1	TRBV28	TRBJ2-7	few	TGTGCCAGCAGTTTGGTACAGGGACAGCGCGAGCAGTACTTC	CASSLVQGQREQYF
TRBD2	TRBV19	TRBJ2-5	NA	TGTGCCAGTAGCCACACTGGGACTAGCGGGGGCCAAGAGACCCAGTACTTC	CASSHTGTSGGQETQYF
NA	TRBV6-5	TRBJ1-5	NA	TGTGCCAGCAGTTACTCGGTGACTCCTTCGGCCCAGCATTTT	CASSYSVTPSAQHF
TRBD1	TRBV30	TRBJ2-2	few	TGTGCCTGTCTACAGGGGGCGAGTAACACCGGGGAGCTGTTTTTT	CACLQGASNTGELFF
TRBD2	TRBV6-2/TRBV6-3	TRBJ2-4	few	TGTGCCAGCAGTTACTCTGTCGAGCGGGGGGGCAGAGACATTCAGTACTTC	CASSYSVERGGRDIQYF
TRBD2	TRBV5-1	TRBJ2-5	NA	TGCGCCAGCAATGGCCTAGCGGGGGTAATCGGGGAGACCCAGTACTTC	CASNGLAGVIGETQYF
TRBD2	TRBV14	TRBJ2-3	NA	TGTGCCAGCAGCCTACCTTTGACTAGCGGGCACACAGATACGCAGTATTTT	CASSLPLTSGHTDTQYF
TRBD2	TRBV5-6	TRBJ2-1	NA	TGTGCCAGCAGCTTCGATAGCGGGACCTACAATGAGCAGTTCTTC	CASSFDSGTYNEQFF
NA	TRBV19	TRBJ1-3	NA	TGTGCCAGTACTCGAGGGGGTTCTGGAAACACCATATATTTT	CASTRGGSGNTIYF
NA	TRBV28	TRBJ2-6	NA	TGTGCCAGCAGTGCCGGGAGTTCGGGCTCTGGGGCCAACGTCCTGACTTTC	CASSAGSSGSGANVLTF
NA	TRBV2	TRBJ2-1	NA	TGTGCCAGCAGTGAGCAGGGTTCCTACAATGAGCAGTTCTTC	CASSEQGSYNEQFF
TRBD2	TRBV6-5	TRBJ2-1	NA	TGTGCCAGCAGTAATAGCGGGGGGGTCTACAATGAGCAGTTCTTC	CASSNSGGVYNEQFF
NA	TRBV19	TRBJ1-1	NA	TGTGCCAGTAGTATTCAGGGGCGTACTGAAGCTTTCTTT	CASSIQGRTEAFF
TRBD1	TRBV3-1/TRBV3-2	TRBJ1-1	NA	TGTGCCAGCAGCCATGACAGGGGGCGGCGAGCTTTCTTT	CASSHDRGRRAFF
NA	TRBV28	TRBJ1-1	NA	TGTGCCAGCATGAGGGACAAATCTACTGAAGCTTTCTTT	CASMRDKSTEAFF
NA	TRBV5-6	TRBJ1-4	NA	TGTGCCAGCAGCTTGGTCGCGAGGGGGGAAAAACTGTTTTTT	CASSLVARGEKLFF
TRBD1	TRBV28	TRBJ2-1	NA	TGTGCCAGCAGTTTGACAGGGTCGATTAGGAATGAGCAGTTCTTC	CASSLTGSIRNEQFF
NA	TRBV18	TRBJ2-1	NA	TGTGCCAGCTCACACAAAACAGCCTCCTACAATGAGCAGTTCTTC	CASSHKTASYNEQFF
TRBD1	TRBV5-1	TRBJ1-1	NA	TGCGCCAGCAGCTCGGGACAGGGGAACACTGAAGCTTTCTTT	CASSSGQGNTEAFF
NA	TRBV28	TRBJ2-7	NA	TGTGCCAGCAGTTTACGGACAGTAGGCGAGCAGTACTTC	CASSLRTVGEQYF
NA	TRBV30	TRBJ1-5	few	TGTGCCTGGAGTCCCCAGACAGGAATTTACAATCAGCCCCAGCATTTT	CAWSPQTGIYNQPQHF
TRBD1	TRBV2	TRBJ1-2	NA	TGTGCCAGCAGGGGACAGGATACGGGAGGCTACACCTTC	CASRGQDTGGYTF
TRBD1	TRBV19	TRBJ2-1	NA	TGTGCCAGTAGTATGCAGGGGGCGCGGGAGCAGTTCTTC	CASSMQGAREQFF
TRBD1	TRBV7-9	TRBJ1-2	NA	TGTGCCAGCAGCGGACAGGATTATGGCTACACCTTC	CASSGQDYGYTF
TRBD2	TRBV25-1	TRBJ2-3	NA	TGTGCCAGCAGCCCGCGGGGGTCTGGGGATACGCAGTATTTT	CASSPRGSGDTQYF
NA	TRBV29-1	TRBJ2-5	NA	TGCAGCGGAAGACTAGGGAAAGAGACCCAGTACTTC	CSGRLGKETQYF
NA	TRBV7-8	TRBJ2-5	NA	TGTGCCAGCAGCTTAGATTCCTGGACCCAGTACTTC	CASSLDSWTQYF
NA	TRBV6-1	TRBJ2-2	NA	TGTGCCAGCAGTGAGGGGGGTCGTAGGACCGGGGAGCTGTTTTTT	CASSEGGRRTGELFF
TRBD2	TRBV4-2	TRBJ2-3	NA	TGTGCCAGCAGCCAAGTTGCGGGAGTTCCCACAGATACGCAGTATTTT	CASSQVAGVPTDTQYF
NA	TRBV5-8	TRBJ1-5	few	TGTGCCAGCAGCTTGGCAGGGTATTATAGCAATCAGCCCCAGCATTTT	CASSLAGYYSNQPQHF
TRBD1	TRBV28	TRBJ1-5	NA	TGTGCCAGCAGTTTACCGGACAGGGCCGGTCAGCCCCAGCATTTT	CASSLPDRAGQPQHF
TRBD1	TRBV6-5	TRBJ1-2	NA	TGTGCCAGCTTCAGGGACAGGGGTAGCTATGGCTACACCTTC	CASFRDRGSYGYTF
NA	TRBV3-1/TRBV3-2	TRBJ2-2	NA	TGTGCCAGCAGCCAAGATAGAGGGAGGAAAACCGGGGAGCTGTTTTTT	CASSQDRGRKTGELFF
NA	TRBV21-1	TRBJ2-6	NA	TGTGCCAGCAGCCACCGGGACAGGAAGAAGGGAAGCTCTGGGGCCAACGTCCTGACTTTC	CASSHRDRKKGSSGANVLTF
NA	TRBV21-1	TRBJ1-1	NA	TGTGCCAGCAGCACAGCCGACAGGGGGCGCAGGAACACTGAAGCTTTCTTT	CASSTADRGRRNTEAFF
TRBD1	TRBV29-1	TRBJ1-2	NA	TGCAGCGCAGGGACAGTCTATGGCTACACCTTC	CSAGTVYGYTF